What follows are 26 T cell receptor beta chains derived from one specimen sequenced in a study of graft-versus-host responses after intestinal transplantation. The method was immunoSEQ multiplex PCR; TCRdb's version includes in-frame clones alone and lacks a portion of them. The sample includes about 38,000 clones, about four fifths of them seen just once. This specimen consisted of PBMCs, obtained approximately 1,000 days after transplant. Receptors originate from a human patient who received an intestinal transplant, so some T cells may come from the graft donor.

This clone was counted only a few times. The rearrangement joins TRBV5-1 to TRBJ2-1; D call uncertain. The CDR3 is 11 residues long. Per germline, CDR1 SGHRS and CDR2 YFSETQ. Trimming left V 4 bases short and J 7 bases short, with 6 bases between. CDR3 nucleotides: TGCGCCAGCAGCAGTGGGAATGAGCAGTTCTTC. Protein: CASSSGNEQFF.

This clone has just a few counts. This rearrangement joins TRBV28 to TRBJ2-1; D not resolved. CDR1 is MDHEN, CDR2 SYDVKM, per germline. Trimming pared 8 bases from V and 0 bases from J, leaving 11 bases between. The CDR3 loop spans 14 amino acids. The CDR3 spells CASGRWGSYNEQFF. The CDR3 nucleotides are TGTGCCAGCGGACGGTGGGGCTCCTACAATGAGCAGTTCTTC.

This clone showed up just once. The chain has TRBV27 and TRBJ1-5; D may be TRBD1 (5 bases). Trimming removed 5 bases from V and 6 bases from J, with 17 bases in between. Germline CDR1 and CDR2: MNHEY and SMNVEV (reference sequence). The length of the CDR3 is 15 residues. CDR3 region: CASSPAGGGGQPQHF. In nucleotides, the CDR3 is TGTGCCAGCAGTCCCGCCGGTGGGGGGGGTCAGCCCCAGCATTTT.

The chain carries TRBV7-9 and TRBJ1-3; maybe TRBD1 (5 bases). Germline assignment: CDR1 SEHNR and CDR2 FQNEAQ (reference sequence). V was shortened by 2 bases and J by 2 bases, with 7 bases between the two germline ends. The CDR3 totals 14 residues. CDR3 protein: CASSLMTAGNTIYF. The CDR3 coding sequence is TGTGCCAGCAGCTTAATGACAGCTGGAAACACCATATATTTT. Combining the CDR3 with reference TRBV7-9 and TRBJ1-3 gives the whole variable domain DTGVSQNPRHKITKRGQNVTFRCDPISEHNRLYWYRQTLGQGPEFLTYFQNEAQLEKSRLLSDRFSAERPKGSFSTLEIQRTEQGDSAMYLCASSLMTAGNTIYFGEGSWLTVV.

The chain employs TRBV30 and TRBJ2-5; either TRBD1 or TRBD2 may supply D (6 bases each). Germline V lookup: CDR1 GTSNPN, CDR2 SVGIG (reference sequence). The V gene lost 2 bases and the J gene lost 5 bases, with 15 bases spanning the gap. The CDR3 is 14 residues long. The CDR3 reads CAWSRRLGGETQYF. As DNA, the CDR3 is TGTGCCTGGAGTCGGAGACTAGGGGGGGAGACCCAGTACTTC.

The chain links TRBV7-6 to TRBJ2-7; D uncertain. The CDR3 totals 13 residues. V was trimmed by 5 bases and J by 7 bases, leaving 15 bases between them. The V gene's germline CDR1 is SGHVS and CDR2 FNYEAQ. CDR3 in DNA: TGTGCCAGCAGCGGCGGACCTTTTTTGGAGCAGTACTTC. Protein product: CASSGGPFLEQYF. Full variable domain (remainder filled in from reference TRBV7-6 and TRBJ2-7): GAGVSQSPRYKVTKRGQDVALRCDPISGHVSLYWYRQALGQGPEFLTYFNYEAQQDKSGLPNDRFSAERPEGSISTLTIQRTEQRDSAMYRCASSGGPFLEQYFGPGTRLTVT.

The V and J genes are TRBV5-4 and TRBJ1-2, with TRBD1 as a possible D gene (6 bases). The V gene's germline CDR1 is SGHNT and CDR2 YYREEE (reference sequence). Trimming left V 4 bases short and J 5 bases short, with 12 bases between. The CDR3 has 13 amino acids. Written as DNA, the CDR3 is TGTGCCAGCAGCGTCGAGCAGGGGTATGGCTACACCTTC. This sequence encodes CASSVEQGYGYTF.

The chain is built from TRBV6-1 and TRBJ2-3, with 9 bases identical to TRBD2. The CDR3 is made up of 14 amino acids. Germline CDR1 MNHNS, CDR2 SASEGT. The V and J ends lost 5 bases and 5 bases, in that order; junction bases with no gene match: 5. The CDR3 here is CASSLAGAGDTQYF. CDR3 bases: TGTGCCAGCAGTTTAGCGGGGGCCGGAGATACGCAGTATTTT.

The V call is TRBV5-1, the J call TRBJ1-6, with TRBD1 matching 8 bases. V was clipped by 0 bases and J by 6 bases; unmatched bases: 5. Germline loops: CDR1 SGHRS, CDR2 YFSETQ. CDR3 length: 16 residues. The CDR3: CASSLEGQGPNSPLHF. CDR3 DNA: TGCGCCAGCAGCTTGGAAGGACAGGGCCCTAATTCACCCCTCCACTTT.

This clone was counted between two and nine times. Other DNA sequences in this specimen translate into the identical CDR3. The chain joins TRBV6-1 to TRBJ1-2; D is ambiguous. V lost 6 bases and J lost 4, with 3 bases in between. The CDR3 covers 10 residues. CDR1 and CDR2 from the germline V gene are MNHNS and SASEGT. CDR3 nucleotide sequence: TGTGCCAGCAGCCTCTATGGCTACACCTTC. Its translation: CASSLYGYTF.

CDR3 sequence (DNA): TGTGCCAGCAGTTTAGACGGGGGGAGCCCAGATACGCAGTATTTT. Translating it yields CASSLDGGSPDTQYF. This chain joins TRBV28 and TRBJ2-3; 7 bases line up with TRBD2. CDR1 is MDHEN and CDR2 is SYDVKM in the germline V gene. The CDR3 spans 15 residues. V gave up 2 bases and J gave up 4 bases; unmatched junction bases: 6.

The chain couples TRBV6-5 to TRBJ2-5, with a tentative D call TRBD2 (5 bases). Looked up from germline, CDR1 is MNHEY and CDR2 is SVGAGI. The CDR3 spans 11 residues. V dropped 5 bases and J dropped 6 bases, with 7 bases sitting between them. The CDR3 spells CASSPGKTQYF. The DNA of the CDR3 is TGTGCCAGCAGTCCGGGAAAGACCCAGTACTTC.

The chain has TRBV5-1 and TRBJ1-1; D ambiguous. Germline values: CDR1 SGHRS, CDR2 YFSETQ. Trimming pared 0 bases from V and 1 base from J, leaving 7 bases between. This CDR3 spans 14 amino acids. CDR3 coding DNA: TGCGCCAGCAGCTTGGTAGCGCAGAACACTGAAGCTTTCTTT. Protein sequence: CASSLVAQNTEAFF.

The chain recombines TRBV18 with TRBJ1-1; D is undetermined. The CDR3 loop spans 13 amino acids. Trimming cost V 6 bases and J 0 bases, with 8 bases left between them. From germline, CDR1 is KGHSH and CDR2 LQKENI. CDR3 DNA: TGTGCCAGCTCCCTCCCGGTGAACACTGAAGCTTTCTTT. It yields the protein CASSLPVNTEAFF. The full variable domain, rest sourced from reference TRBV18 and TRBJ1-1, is NAGVMQNPRHLVRRRGQEARLRCSPMKGHSHVYWYRQLPEEGLKFMVYLQKENIIDESGMPKERFSAEFPKEGPSILRIQQVVRGDSAAYFCASSLPVNTEAFFGQGTRLTVV.

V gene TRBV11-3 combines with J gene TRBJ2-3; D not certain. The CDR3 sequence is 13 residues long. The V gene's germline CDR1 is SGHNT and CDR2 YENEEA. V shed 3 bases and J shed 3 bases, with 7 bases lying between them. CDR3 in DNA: TGTGCCAGCAGCTTGGATGAAACAGATACGCAGTATTTT. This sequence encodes CASSLDETDTQYF.

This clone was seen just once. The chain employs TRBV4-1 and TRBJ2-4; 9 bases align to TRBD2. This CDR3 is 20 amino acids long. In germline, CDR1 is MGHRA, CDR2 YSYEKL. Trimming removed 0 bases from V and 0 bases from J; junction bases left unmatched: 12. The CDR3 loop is CASSQEHGGTSSIAKNIQYF. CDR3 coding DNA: TGCGCCAGCAGCCAAGAACACGGGGGGACTAGCAGCATAGCCAAAAACATTCAGTACTTC.

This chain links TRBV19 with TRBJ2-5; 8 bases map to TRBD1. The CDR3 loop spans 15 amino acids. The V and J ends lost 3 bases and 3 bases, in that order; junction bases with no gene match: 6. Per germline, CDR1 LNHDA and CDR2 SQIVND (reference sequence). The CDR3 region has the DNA TGTGCCAGTAGTATCCAGGGGGCCGGTAAAGAGACCCAGTACTTC. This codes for CASSIQGAGKETQYF. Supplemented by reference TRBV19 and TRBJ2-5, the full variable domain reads DGGITQSPKYLFRKEGQNVTLSCEQNLNHDAMYWYRQDPGQGLRLIYYSQIVNDFQKGDIAEGYSVSREKKESFPLTVTSAQKNPTAFYLCASSIQGAGKETQYFGPGTRLLVL.

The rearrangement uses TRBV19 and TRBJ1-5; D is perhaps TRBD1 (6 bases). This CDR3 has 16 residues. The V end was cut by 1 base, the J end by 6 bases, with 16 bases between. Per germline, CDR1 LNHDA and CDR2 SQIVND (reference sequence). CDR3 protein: CASSIGGGQGSQPQHF. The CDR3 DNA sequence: TGTGCCAGTAGTATAGGAGGGGGGCAGGGAAGTCAGCCCCAGCATTTT.

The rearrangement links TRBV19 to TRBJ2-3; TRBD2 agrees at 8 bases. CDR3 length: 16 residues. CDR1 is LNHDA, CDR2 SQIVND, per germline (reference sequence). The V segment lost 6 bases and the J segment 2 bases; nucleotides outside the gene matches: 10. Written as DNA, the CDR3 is TGTGCCAGTAGCCTCGGGAGGGAGTCTTTCACAGATACGCAGTATTTT. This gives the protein CASSLGRESFTDTQYF.

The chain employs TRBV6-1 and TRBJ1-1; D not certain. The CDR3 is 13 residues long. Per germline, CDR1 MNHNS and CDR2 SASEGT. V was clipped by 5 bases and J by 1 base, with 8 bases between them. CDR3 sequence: CASSTSWNTEAFF. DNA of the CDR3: TGTGCCAGCAGTACTTCTTGGAACACTGAAGCTTTCTTT.

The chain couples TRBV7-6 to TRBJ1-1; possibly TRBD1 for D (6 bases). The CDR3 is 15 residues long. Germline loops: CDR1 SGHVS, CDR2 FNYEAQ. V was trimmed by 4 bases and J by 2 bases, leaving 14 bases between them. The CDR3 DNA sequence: TGTGCCAGCAGCTCAGAGGGACACCCTAACACTGAAGCTTTCTTT. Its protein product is CASSSEGHPNTEAFF.

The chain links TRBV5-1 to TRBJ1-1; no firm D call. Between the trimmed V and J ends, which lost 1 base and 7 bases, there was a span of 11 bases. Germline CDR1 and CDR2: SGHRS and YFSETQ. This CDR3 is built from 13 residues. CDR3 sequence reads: CASSLPWEGEAFF. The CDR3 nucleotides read TGCGCCAGCAGCTTGCCCTGGGAGGGTGAAGCTTTCTTT. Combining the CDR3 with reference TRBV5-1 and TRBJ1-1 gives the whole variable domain KAGVTQTPRYLIKTRGQQVTLSCSPISGHRSVSWYQQTPGQGLQFLFEYFSETQRNKGNFPGRFSGRQFSNSRSEMNVSTLELGDSALYLCASSLPWEGEAFFGQGTRLTVV.

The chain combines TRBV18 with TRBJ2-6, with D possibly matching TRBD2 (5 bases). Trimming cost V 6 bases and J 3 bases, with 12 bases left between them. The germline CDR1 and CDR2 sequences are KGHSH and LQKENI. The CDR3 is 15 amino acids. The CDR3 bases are TGTGCCAGCTCTGGCCCAGGAGGTGGGGCCAACGTCCTGACTTTC. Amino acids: CASSGPGGGANVLTF.

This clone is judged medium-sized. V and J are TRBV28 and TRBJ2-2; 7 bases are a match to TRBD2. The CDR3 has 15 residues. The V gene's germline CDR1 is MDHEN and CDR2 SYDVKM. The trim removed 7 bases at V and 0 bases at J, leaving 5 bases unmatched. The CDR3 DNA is TGTGCCAGCAAGGCGGGAGAAGCGAACACCGGGGAGCTGTTTTTT. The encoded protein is CASKAGEANTGELFF.

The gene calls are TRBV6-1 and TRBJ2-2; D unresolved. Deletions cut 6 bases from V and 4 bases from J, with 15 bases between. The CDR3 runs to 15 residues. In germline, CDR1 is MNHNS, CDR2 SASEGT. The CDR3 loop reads CASSPDTTPTGELFF. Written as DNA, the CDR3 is TGTGCCAGCAGCCCCGACACAACGCCCACCGGGGAGCTGTTTTTT.

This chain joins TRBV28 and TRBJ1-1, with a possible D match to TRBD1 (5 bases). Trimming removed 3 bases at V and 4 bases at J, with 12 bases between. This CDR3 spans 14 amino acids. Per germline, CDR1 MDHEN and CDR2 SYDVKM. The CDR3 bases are TGTGCCAGCAGTTTCGCCCGGGACTTCACTGAAGCTTTCTTT. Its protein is CASSFARDFTEAFF.